The 16 T cell receptor beta chains reported below all come from one sample, sequenced in a study of cytomegalovirus exposure and HLA in healthy donors. PCR used 60 Vbeta primers and 13 Jbeta primers. Libraries were prepared by immunoSEQ multiplex PCR; TCRdb keeps only in-frame clonotypes and omits some of them. The table lists approximately 80,000 clones, 65% to 75% of them singletons. Sequenced input: PBMCs. These receptors all come from a woman in her 40s in good health and CMV-seropositive.

The chain joins TRBV7-8 to TRBJ1-5; D is undetermined. V was pared by 1 base and J by 4 bases, with 14 bases between. Germline CDR1 reads SGHVS; CDR2 reads FQNEAQ. This CDR3 has 16 residues. CDR3: CASSLGRLGSNQPQHF. CDR3 in DNA: TGTGCCAGCAGCTTAGGGAGGCTGGGTTCTAATCAGCCCCAGCATTTT.

In DNA, the CDR3 is TGCGCCAGCAGCCACCTCGACAGGGGGTCCTACAATGAGCAGTTCTTC. It is translated as CASSHLDRGSYNEQFF. This chain joins TRBV4-1 and TRBJ2-1; 9 bases agree with TRBD1. V shed 3 bases and J 1 base; nucleotides not matched to a gene: 4. This CDR3 spans 16 amino acids. CDR1 and CDR2 from the germline V gene are MGHRA and YSYEKL.

The genes are TRBV2 and TRBJ1-2; 8 bases agree with TRBD1. V shed 6 bases and J 9 bases; nucleotides not matched to a gene: 9. This CDR3 is built from 13 residues. Looked up from germline, CDR1 is SNHLY and CDR2 is FYNNEI. The CDR3: CASSLGQGLSYTF. The DNA for the CDR3 is TGTGCCAGCAGCCTCGGACAGGGCTTAAGCTACACCTTC. The entire variable domain, with the rest obtained from reference TRBV2 and TRBJ1-2, is as follows: EPEVTQTPSHQVTQMGQEVILRCVPISNHLYFYWYRQILGQKVEFLVSFYNNEISEKSEIFDDQFSVERPDGSNFTLKIRSTKLEDSAMYFCASSLGQGLSYTFGSGTRLTVV.

This chain uses TRBV13 with TRBJ2-7; no clear D. Looked up from germline, CDR1 is PRHDT and CDR2 is FYEKMQ (reference sequence). This CDR3 spans 12 amino acids. V lost 4 bases and J 5 bases, leaving 9 bases between the germline ends. The CDR3 nucleotides read TGTGCCAGCAGCTCCCCTAACCACGAGCAGTACTTC. This translates into CASSSPNHEQYF.

The chain has TRBV19 and TRBJ2-3, with D maybe TRBD2 (6 bases). CDR3 length equals 15 residues. Trimming shortened V by 3 bases and J by 1 base, and 11 bases separated the two germline ends. The V gene's germline CDR1 is LNHDA and CDR2 SQIVND (reference sequence). The CDR3 region is CASSIQGGRTDTQYF. The DNA of the CDR3 is TGTGCCAGTAGTATCCAGGGAGGCCGCACAGATACGCAGTATTTT.

The rearrangement links TRBV28 to TRBJ2-4, with D perhaps matching TRBD1 (6 bases). CDR1 is MDHEN and CDR2 is SYDVKM in the germline V gene. CDR3 length: 14 amino acids. V was shortened by 10 bases and J by 9 bases, with 22 bases between the two germline ends. The CDR3 DNA is TGTGCCACCCAGGGGAACAGCAGGTATAGCATTCAGTACTTC. Residues: CATQGNSRYSIQYF.

The CDR3 sequence is CASSQGGRQETQYF. CDR3 bases: TGTGCCAGCAGCCAGGGTGGCAGACAAGAGACCCAGTACTTC. The chain has TRBV7-2 and TRBJ2-5; perhaps TRBD1 as D (5 bases). The CDR3 spans 14 residues. Germline values: CDR1 SGHTA, CDR2 FQGNSA. V lost 5 bases and J 2 bases, leaving 12 bases between the germline ends.

The chain employs TRBV7-2 and TRBJ2-7; D ambiguous. CDR1 is SGHTA, CDR2 FQGNSA, per germline. This CDR3 is 13 amino acids long. V lost 1 base and J 5 bases, leaving 9 bases between the germline ends. The CDR3 region is CASSLVPRNEQYF. CDR3 DNA: TGTGCCAGCAGCTTAGTTCCGCGGAACGAGCAGTACTTC.

The chain is built from TRBV25-1 and TRBJ1-1; D is undetermined. Trimming took off 1 base at V and 3 bases at J, with 15 bases between the two ends. CDR1 is MGHDK and CDR2 is SYGVNS in the germline V gene. The CDR3 sequence is 16 residues long. The DNA of the CDR3 is TGTGCCAGCAGTGAATTTTTTTGGGGAGAGGACACTGAAGCTTTCTTT. Its translation is CASSEFFWGEDTEAFF.

Details on this clone: Mismatch with germline at one junction end may stem from a read error. Additional DNA sequences in this sample encode the identical CDR3. The V gene is TRBV7-3, the J gene TRBJ1-1, with 7 bases matching TRBD1. This CDR3 is built from 13 residues. Looked up from germline, CDR1 is SGHTA and CDR2 is FQGTGA. The CDR3, as DNA: TGTGCCAGTAGCTCACAGGGGTACACTGAAGCTTTCTTT. Protein product: CASSSQGYTEAFF.

V gene TRBV7-2 combines with J gene TRBJ1-1; D call uncertain. V was trimmed by 0 bases and J by 0 bases, leaving 5 bases between them. There are 14 residues in the CDR3. The V gene's germline CDR1 is SGHTA and CDR2 FQGNSA. DNA for the CDR3: TGTGCCAGCAGCTTAGCGCCAGTGAACACTGAAGCTTTCTTT. It is translated as CASSLAPVNTEAFF. Looking up the rest from reference TRBV7-2 and TRBJ1-1 gives the full variable domain: GAGVSQSPSNKVTEKGKDVELRCDPISGHTALYWYRQSLGQGLEFLIYFQGNSAPDKSGLPSDRFSAERTGGSVSTLTIQRTQQEDSAVYLCASSLAPVNTEAFFGQGTRLTVV.

The J gene is TRBJ2-7, the V gene TRBV7-2; D might be TRBD1 (5 bases). There are 15 residues in the CDR3. Germline V gives CDR1 SGHTA, CDR2 FQGNSA. The V gene lost 2 bases and the J gene lost 2 bases, with 13 bases spanning the gap. CDR3: CASSLSQGIPYEQYF. In DNA form, the CDR3 reads TGTGCCAGCAGCTTATCCCAGGGCATTCCCTACGAGCAGTACTTC.

The rearrangement links TRBV5-4 to TRBJ1-1; tentative D call: TRBD1 (5 bases). Trimming pared 4 bases from V and 1 base from J, leaving 14 bases between. The CDR3 is 15 amino acids. Germline V gene data show CDR1 as SGHNT and CDR2 as YYREEE (reference sequence). This CDR3 is CASSALAGPNTEAFF. The CDR3 region has the DNA TGTGCCAGCAGCGCACTGGCGGGGCCGAACACTGAAGCTTTCTTT.

This sequence joins TRBV1 and TRBJ2-7; the DNA was not compared with TRBD1, the D call given in the table. TRBV1 is reported as a pseudogene. This CDR3 has 17 residues. CDR3 region: CTSSQGARQGKTYEQYF. The CDR3 coding sequence is TGCACCAGCAGCCAAGGCGCCCGACAGGGGAAGACCTACGAGCAGTACTTC.

A few counts support this clone. V and J are TRBV4-3 and TRBJ2-3; no clear D gene. The germline V gene has CDR1 LGHNA and CDR2 YSLEER. V lost 2 bases and J 5 bases, leaving 14 bases between the germline ends. This CDR3 comprises 15 residues. The CDR3 DNA follows: TGCGCCAGCAGCCAAAATTTCAGGCATCAAGATACGCAGTATTTT. This encodes CASSQNFRHQDTQYF.

A single count supports this clone. CDR3 protein: CASSPQTGAYEQYF. The CDR3, as DNA: TGTGCCAGCAGTCCGCAGACAGGGGCCTACGAGCAGTACTTC. This sequence joins TRBV6-5 and TRBJ2-7; 8 bases are a match to TRBD1. Losses at the gene ends were 5 bases for V and 2 bases for J; bases not matched to a gene: 5. CDR3 length: 14 amino acids. Germline V gene sequence: CDR1 MNHEY, CDR2 SVGAGI.